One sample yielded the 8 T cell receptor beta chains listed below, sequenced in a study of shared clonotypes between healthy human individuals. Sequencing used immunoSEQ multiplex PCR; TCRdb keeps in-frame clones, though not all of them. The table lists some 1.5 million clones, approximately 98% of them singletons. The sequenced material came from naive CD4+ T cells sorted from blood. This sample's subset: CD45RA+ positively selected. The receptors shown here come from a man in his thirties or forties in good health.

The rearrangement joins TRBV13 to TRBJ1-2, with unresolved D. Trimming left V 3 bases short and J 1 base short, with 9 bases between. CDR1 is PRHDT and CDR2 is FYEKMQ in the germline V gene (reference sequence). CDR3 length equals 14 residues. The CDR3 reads CASSFVRVNYGYTF. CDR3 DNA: TGTGCCAGCAGCTTCGTACGGGTTAACTATGGCTACACCTTC. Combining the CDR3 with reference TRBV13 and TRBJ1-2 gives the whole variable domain AAGVIQSPRHLIKEKRETATLKCYPIPRHDTVYWYQQGPGQDPQFLISFYEKMQSDKGSIPDRFSAQQFSDYHSELNMSSLELGDSALYFCASSFVRVNYGYTFGSGTRLTVV.

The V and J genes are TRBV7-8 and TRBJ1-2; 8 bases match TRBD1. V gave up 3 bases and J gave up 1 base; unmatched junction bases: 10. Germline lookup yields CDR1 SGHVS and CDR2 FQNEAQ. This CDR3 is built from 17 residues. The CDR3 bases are TGTGCCAGCAGCTTGACGGTGCAGGGGGCGAATAACTATGGCTACACCTTC. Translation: CASSLTVQGANNYGYTF.

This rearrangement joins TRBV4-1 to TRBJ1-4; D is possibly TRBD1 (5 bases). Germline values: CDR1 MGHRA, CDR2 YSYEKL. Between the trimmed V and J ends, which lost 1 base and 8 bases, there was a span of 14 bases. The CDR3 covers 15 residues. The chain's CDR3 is CASSQGGTPGEKLFF. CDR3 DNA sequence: TGCGCCAGCAGCCAAGGCGGGACCCCGGGGGAAAAACTGTTTTTT.

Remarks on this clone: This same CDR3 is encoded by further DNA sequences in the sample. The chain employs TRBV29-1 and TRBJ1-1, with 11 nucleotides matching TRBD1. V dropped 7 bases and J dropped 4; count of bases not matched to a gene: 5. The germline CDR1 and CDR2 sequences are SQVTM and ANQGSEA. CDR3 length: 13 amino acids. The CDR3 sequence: CSAGQGARTEAFF. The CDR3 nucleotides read TGCAGCGCCGGACAGGGGGCGCGCACTGAAGCTTTCTTT.

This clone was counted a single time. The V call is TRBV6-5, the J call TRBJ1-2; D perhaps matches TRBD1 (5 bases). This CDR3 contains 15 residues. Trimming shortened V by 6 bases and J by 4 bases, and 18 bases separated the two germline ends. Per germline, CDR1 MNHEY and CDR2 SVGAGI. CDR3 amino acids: CASRTMAGHTYGYTF. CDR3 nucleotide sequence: TGTGCCAGCAGGACGATGGCAGGACACACCTATGGCTACACCTTC.

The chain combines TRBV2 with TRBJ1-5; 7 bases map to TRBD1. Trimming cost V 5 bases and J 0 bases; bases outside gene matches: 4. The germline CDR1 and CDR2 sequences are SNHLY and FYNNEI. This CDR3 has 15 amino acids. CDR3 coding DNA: TGTGCCAGCAGTCGGGACAGTAATAGCAATCAGCCCCAGCATTTT. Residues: CASSRDSNSNQPQHF.

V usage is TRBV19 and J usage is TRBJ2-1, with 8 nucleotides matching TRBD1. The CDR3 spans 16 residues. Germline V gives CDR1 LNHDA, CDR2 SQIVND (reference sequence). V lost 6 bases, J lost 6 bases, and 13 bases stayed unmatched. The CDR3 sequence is CASSSTGVRYGNEQFF. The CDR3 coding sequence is TGTGCCAGTAGCTCGACAGGGGTCCGTTACGGCAATGAGCAGTTCTTC.

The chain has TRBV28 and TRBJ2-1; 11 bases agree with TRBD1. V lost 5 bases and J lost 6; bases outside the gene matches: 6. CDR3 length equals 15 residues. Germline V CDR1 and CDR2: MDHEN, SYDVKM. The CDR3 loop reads CASSQMGQGGNEQFF. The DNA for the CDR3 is TGTGCCAGCAGTCAAATGGGACAGGGGGGCAATGAGCAGTTCTTC.